Listed below are T cell receptor beta chains from one sample, sequenced in a study of CD8 T cells in Susac syndrome. TCRdb redid the calling of the immunoSEQ multiplex PCR reads with MiXCR, one entry per CDR3 protein. Of about 140,000 distinct CDR3 sequences listed, approximately 95% are singletons. The specimen was CD4+ T cells from PBMCs. Source of these receptors: a human donor with multiple sclerosis. Both conserved end residues are part of each CDR3. The D gene is left open where the match is weak. Rows give clone size only sometimes, using once, few, many, or a class for an expanded clone.

J	D	V	size	DNA	CDR3
TRBJ1-1	NA	TRBV6-5	NA	TGTGCCAGCAGTTATGCGGGGGAGGCTTTCTTT	CASSYAGEAFF
TRBJ1-6	NA	TRBV27	NA	TGTGCCAGCAGGACAAATTCGGGTTCACCCCTCCACTTT	CASRTNSGSPLHF
TRBJ2-5	NA	TRBV7-2	NA	TGTGCCAGCGCCTTTGGTGGCCAAGAGACCCAGTACTTC	CASAFGGQETQYF
TRBJ2-1	NA	TRBV9	NA	TGTGCCAGCACCCCGTCAATAACTGATAAATCCTACAATGAGCAGTTCTTC	CASTPSITDKSYNEQFF
TRBJ2-2	NA	TRBV9	NA	TGTGCCAGCAGCGTTCAGGGAACAGGGACCGGGGAGCCGTTTTTT	CASSVQGTGTGEPFF
TRBJ2-3	NA	TRBV20-1	NA	TGCAGTGCTGACGGGAGTGGCACAGATACGCAGTATTTT	CSADGSGTDTQYF
TRBJ2-7	TRBD1	TRBV4-1	NA	TGCGCCAGCAGCCTTTCCCAGGGGGCTGGCGAGCAGTACTTC	CASSLSQGAGEQYF
TRBJ2-5	NA	TRBV20-1	NA	TGCAGTGCTAGAGATCCCCCCGGGGCGGAGACCCAGTACTTC	CSARDPPGAETQYF
TRBJ2-2	NA	TRBV9	NA	TGTGCCAGCAGCGTAGGCTCAAGGGGTCCGAACACCGGGGAGCTGTTTTTT	CASSVGSRGPNTGELFF
TRBJ2-2	NA	TRBV24-1	NA	TGTGCCACCAGGGGTGTCAAACGGGGGGAGCTGTTTTTT	CATRGVKRGELFF
TRBJ1-5	NA	TRBV6-6	NA	TGTGCCAGCGGGGGGGCTCAGCCCCAGCATTTT	CASGGAQPQHF
TRBJ1-1	TRBD1	TRBV5-1	NA	TGCGCCAGCACCGGGGTTGGACAGGGGTCTGCTGAAGCTTTCTTT	CASTGVGQGSAEAFF
TRBJ2-7	TRBD2	TRBV20-1	NA	TGCAGTGCTAGAGGACTAGCGGGAAATCGGGGTTACGAGCAGTACTTC	CSARGLAGNRGYEQYF
TRBJ1-2	NA	TRBV10-3	once	TGTGCCATCAGTGATGGTGGCCGCGCCTACTATGGCTACACCTTC	CAISDGGRAYYGYTF